A selection of T cell receptor beta chains follows, all from one sample in a study of blood T cell repertoires in COVID-19. TCRdb keeps only in-frame clones here, not all; method: immunoSEQ multiplex PCR. Here the sample spans 300,000 to 350,000 clones, roughly 86% being singletons. Sequenced sample: peripheral blood. These receptor sequences come from a man younger than 45 with COVID-19, enrolled during active disease. CDR3s include the opening cysteine and the closing phenylalanine or tryptophan. Each record gives: J gene, V gene, D gene, clone size, CDR3 length, CDR3 DNA, CDR3 protein. The D gene is left open where the match is weak. The size of a clone is reported for some rows only, either as once, few or many, or as a class for expanded clones.

j_call: TRBJ2-7; v_call: TRBV23-1; d_call: TRBD1; clone_size: NA; cdr3_length: 17; cdr3_nt: TGCGCCAGCAGTCAATCTCGAGCAGGGGGCTTATCCTACGAGCAGTACTTC; cdr3_aa: CASSQSRAGGLSYEQYF
j_call: TRBJ2-2; v_call: TRBV4-1; d_call: NA; clone_size: NA; cdr3_length: 15; cdr3_nt: TGCGCCAGCAGCCCCGGGGGGCTAGCTAGCGGGGAGCTGTTTTTT; cdr3_aa: CASSPGGLASGELFF
j_call: TRBJ2-7; v_call: TRBV6-2/TRBV6-3; d_call: TRBD2; clone_size: NA; cdr3_length: 15; cdr3_nt: TGTGCCAGCAGTTACAGACTAGCGGTACTCTACGAGCAGTACTTC; cdr3_aa: CASSYRLAVLYEQYF
j_call: TRBJ2-5; v_call: TRBV4-2; d_call: NA; clone_size: NA; cdr3_length: 16; cdr3_nt: TGTGCCAGCAGCCAAGGAGGAAGCGGGTTTCAAGAGACCCAGTACTTC; cdr3_aa: CASSQGGSGFQETQYF
j_call: TRBJ2-7; v_call: TRBV5-5; d_call: TRBD2; clone_size: NA; cdr3_length: 17; cdr3_nt: TGTGCCAGCAACTTGGGGACTAGCGGATACAGCTCCTACGAGCAGTACTTC; cdr3_aa: CASNLGTSGYSSYEQYF
j_call: TRBJ2-7; v_call: TRBV11-3; d_call: TRBD2; clone_size: NA; cdr3_length: 15; cdr3_nt: TGTGCCAGCAGCCAGACAGCGGGAGGAAACTACGAGCAGTACTTC; cdr3_aa: CASSQTAGGNYEQYF
j_call: TRBJ1-1; v_call: TRBV10-3; d_call: TRBD1; clone_size: NA; cdr3_length: 15; cdr3_nt: TGTGCCATCCAACCTACAGGGGGTTGGAACACTGAAGCTTTCTTT; cdr3_aa: CAIQPTGGWNTEAFF
j_call: TRBJ2-7; v_call: TRBV27; d_call: TRBD2; clone_size: NA; cdr3_length: 15; cdr3_nt: TGTGCCAGCAGTTTGGTTGGCGGGAGTACCTACGAGCAGTACTTC; cdr3_aa: CASSLVGGSTYEQYF
j_call: TRBJ2-2; v_call: TRBV6-5; d_call: NA; clone_size: NA; cdr3_length: 12; cdr3_nt: TGTGCCAGCAGTAGGAGGACCGGGGAGCTGTTTTTT; cdr3_aa: CASSRRTGELFF
j_call: TRBJ2-3; v_call: TRBV19; d_call: TRBD2; clone_size: NA; cdr3_length: 16; cdr3_nt: TGTGCCAGCACTAGCGGACCCCTGGGGCGCACAGATACGCAGTATTTT; cdr3_aa: CASTSGPLGRTDTQYF
j_call: TRBJ2-1; v_call: TRBV24-1; d_call: NA; clone_size: NA; cdr3_length: 14; cdr3_nt: TGTGCCACCAGTGATACCCTAATAGGGGATGAGCAGTTCTTC; cdr3_aa: CATSDTLIGDEQFF
j_call: TRBJ2-5; v_call: TRBV10-3; d_call: TRBD2; clone_size: few; cdr3_length: 15; cdr3_nt: TGTGCCATCAGTGAGTCGCGGGGGGGCCAAGAGACCCAGTACTTC; cdr3_aa: CAISESRGGQETQYF
j_call: TRBJ1-5; v_call: TRBV3-1/TRBV3-2; d_call: NA; clone_size: NA; cdr3_length: 15; cdr3_nt: TGTGCCAGCAGCCAATTTGCGGCAACCGGTCAGCCCCAGCATTTT; cdr3_aa: CASSQFAATGQPQHF
j_call: TRBJ2-7; v_call: TRBV10-3; d_call: TRBD1; clone_size: NA; cdr3_length: 13; cdr3_nt: TGTGCCACCACCGGGACAGGGGCCTACGAGCAGTACTTC; cdr3_aa: CATTGTGAYEQYF
j_call: TRBJ1-1; v_call: TRBV18; d_call: NA; clone_size: NA; cdr3_length: 15; cdr3_nt: TGTGCCAGCTCACCACCTACAGGGATGAACACTGAAGCTTTCTTT; cdr3_aa: CASSPPTGMNTEAFF
j_call: TRBJ2-1; v_call: TRBV28; d_call: TRBD2; clone_size: few; cdr3_length: 15; cdr3_nt: TGTGCCAGCAGATTAAGCGGGGGCTCCTACAATGAGCAGTTCTTC; cdr3_aa: CASRLSGGSYNEQFF
j_call: TRBJ1-4; v_call: TRBV15; d_call: NA; clone_size: NA; cdr3_length: 17; cdr3_nt: TGTGCCACCAGCGTAAGACAGGTGAAGTGGACTAATGAAAAACTGTTTTTT; cdr3_aa: CATSVRQVKWTNEKLFF
j_call: TRBJ2-3; v_call: TRBV10-3; d_call: TRBD2; clone_size: NA; cdr3_length: 16; cdr3_nt: TGTGCCATCAGTGAGTCGCGGACTAGCGGCACAGATACGCAGTATTTT; cdr3_aa: CAISESRTSGTDTQYF
j_call: TRBJ2-3; v_call: TRBV28; d_call: TRBD2; clone_size: NA; cdr3_length: 20; cdr3_nt: TGTGCCAGCAGTACCCACGGGAGGGTCCTTAATGCGGGTAGCACAGATACGCAGTATTTT; cdr3_aa: CASSTHGRVLNAGSTDTQYF
j_call: TRBJ2-3; v_call: TRBV28; d_call: TRBD2; clone_size: NA; cdr3_length: 14; cdr3_nt: TGTGCCAGCAATCGTAGCGGGGGAACAGATACGCAGTATTTT; cdr3_aa: CASNRSGGTDTQYF
j_call: TRBJ2-7; v_call: TRBV24-1; d_call: TRBD2; clone_size: NA; cdr3_length: 15; cdr3_nt: TGTGCCACCAGTGATCCACTAGCGGGAGAGTACGAGCAGTACTTC; cdr3_aa: CATSDPLAGEYEQYF
j_call: TRBJ1-5; v_call: TRBV6-5; d_call: TRBD1; clone_size: NA; cdr3_length: 14; cdr3_nt: TGTGCCAGCAGCAGGGACAGGGTGGATCAGCCCCAGCATTTT; cdr3_aa: CASSRDRVDQPQHF
j_call: TRBJ2-3; v_call: TRBV2; d_call: NA; clone_size: NA; cdr3_length: 15; cdr3_nt: TGTGCCAGCCGGTCCCCCCCGCTCCCGAAAGATACGCAGTATTTT; cdr3_aa: CASRSPPLPKDTQYF
j_call: TRBJ2-3; v_call: TRBV9; d_call: NA; clone_size: NA; cdr3_length: 15; cdr3_nt: TGTGCCAGCAGCGTAGAGGGGACTGGGGCAGATACGCAGTATTTT; cdr3_aa: CASSVEGTGADTQYF
j_call: TRBJ2-1; v_call: TRBV15; d_call: TRBD2; clone_size: NA; cdr3_length: 17; cdr3_nt: TGTGCCACCAGCAGCGCCGGGCGGGAGAGCTCCTACAATGAGCAGTTCTTC; cdr3_aa: CATSSAGRESSYNEQFF
j_call: TRBJ2-2; v_call: TRBV24-1; d_call: TRBD1; clone_size: NA; cdr3_length: 16; cdr3_nt: TGTGCCACCACCATTAGGGCAGGGGGTCCCTACCGGGGAGCTGTTTTT; cdr3_aa: CATTIRAGGPYRGAVF
j_call: TRBJ2-2; v_call: TRBV5-6; d_call: TRBD1; clone_size: NA; cdr3_length: 15; cdr3_nt: TGTGCCAGCAGCTTGGAGGGACAGGGAACCGGGGAGCTGTTTTTT; cdr3_aa: CASSLEGQGTGELFF
j_call: TRBJ2-3; v_call: TRBV11-2; d_call: NA; clone_size: NA; cdr3_length: 16; cdr3_nt: TGTGCCAGCAGCTTGGTCCGAGGGGGATACCAATTTAGGCAGTATTTT; cdr3_aa: CASSLVRGGYQFRQYF
j_call: TRBJ1-6; v_call: TRBV7-2; d_call: TRBD1; clone_size: NA; cdr3_length: 14; cdr3_nt: TGTGCCAGCAGCTCACAGGGGGCAAGATCACCCCTCCACTTT; cdr3_aa: CASSSQGARSPLHF
j_call: TRBJ2-4; v_call: TRBV5-1; d_call: NA; clone_size: NA; cdr3_length: 18; cdr3_nt: TGCGCCAGCAGCTTGGCCCCCGGGACTGCCCTAGCCAAAAACATTCAGTACTTC; cdr3_aa: CASSLAPGTALAKNIQYF
j_call: TRBJ1-1; v_call: TRBV18; d_call: NA; clone_size: NA; cdr3_length: 17; cdr3_nt: TGTGCCAGCTCACCACGTCTGCAAACAGGGTCAGGCACTGAAGCTTTCTTT; cdr3_aa: CASSPRLQTGSGTEAFF
j_call: TRBJ2-5; v_call: TRBV5-1; d_call: TRBD2; clone_size: NA; cdr3_length: 15; cdr3_nt: TGCGCCAGCAGCTTTGGCGGGGGGCGGAAAGAGACCCAGTACTTC; cdr3_aa: CASSFGGGRKETQYF
j_call: TRBJ1-4; v_call: TRBV25-1; d_call: NA; clone_size: NA; cdr3_length: 16; cdr3_nt: TGTGCCAGCAGTGAATACGGGGGGGCAACTAATGAAAAACTGTTTTTT; cdr3_aa: CASSEYGGATNEKLFF
j_call: TRBJ1-1; v_call: TRBV7-2; d_call: TRBD1; clone_size: NA; cdr3_length: 16; cdr3_nt: TGTGCCAGCAGCTCTAAGACAGGGATCAAGAACACTGAAGCTTTCTTT; cdr3_aa: CASSSKTGIKNTEAFF
j_call: TRBJ1-2; v_call: TRBV2; d_call: TRBD1; clone_size: NA; cdr3_length: 14; cdr3_nt: TGTGCCAGCAGTCTTAGGACAGGGTTCTATGGCTACACCTTC; cdr3_aa: CASSLRTGFYGYTF
j_call: TRBJ2-3; v_call: TRBV21-1; d_call: NA; clone_size: NA; cdr3_length: 18; cdr3_nt: TGTGCCAGCAGCGGTCCCGAAGGACTCCGCCCTAGCACAGATACGCAGTATTTT; cdr3_aa: CASSGPEGLRPSTDTQYF
j_call: TRBJ1-3; v_call: TRBV6-5; d_call: TRBD1; clone_size: NA; cdr3_length: 15; cdr3_nt: TGTGCCAGCAGCCGGGACAGGGGCTCTGGAAACACCATATATTTT; cdr3_aa: CASSRDRGSGNTIYF
j_call: TRBJ2-1; v_call: TRBV3-1/TRBV3-2; d_call: TRBD2; clone_size: NA; cdr3_length: 14; cdr3_nt: TGTGCCAGCACCTCTAGCGGGAGGGCCCGAGAGCAGTTCTTC; cdr3_aa: CASTSSGRAREQFF
j_call: TRBJ2-7; v_call: TRBV20-1; d_call: TRBD1; clone_size: once; cdr3_length: 10; cdr3_nt: TGCAGTGCTGACAGGGGCCAGCAGTACTTC; cdr3_aa: CSADRGQQYF
j_call: TRBJ1-2; v_call: TRBV24-1; d_call: NA; clone_size: NA; cdr3_length: 14; cdr3_nt: TGTGCCACCAGTGCTCCCGACAGGACCTATGGCTACACCTTC; cdr3_aa: CATSAPDRTYGYTF
j_call: TRBJ1-3; v_call: TRBV11-2; d_call: TRBD1; clone_size: NA; cdr3_length: 13; cdr3_nt: TGTGCCAGCAGCTTAGCAGGGGGAGACACCATATATTTT; cdr3_aa: CASSLAGGDTIYF
j_call: TRBJ1-2; v_call: TRBV7-9; d_call: TRBD1; clone_size: once; cdr3_length: 13; cdr3_nt: TGTGCCAGCAGCTGGGACAGTAACTATGGCTACACCTTC; cdr3_aa: CASSWDSNYGYTF
j_call: TRBJ2-5; v_call: TRBV29-1; d_call: TRBD1; clone_size: NA; cdr3_length: 14; cdr3_nt: TGCAGCGTTGAAAACAGGGGGCATGGGGAGACCCAGTACTTC; cdr3_aa: CSVENRGHGETQYF
j_call: TRBJ2-5; v_call: TRBV11-2; d_call: TRBD2; clone_size: NA; cdr3_length: 16; cdr3_nt: TGTGCCAGCAGCCCTTTAGCGGGAGGGTCCCAAGAGACCCAGTACTTC; cdr3_aa: CASSPLAGGSQETQYF
j_call: TRBJ1-2; v_call: TRBV7-2; d_call: TRBD1; clone_size: NA; cdr3_length: 13; cdr3_nt: TGTGCCAGTTCCAGGGGGCCCGCCTATGGCTACACCTTC; cdr3_aa: CASSRGPAYGYTF
j_call: TRBJ1-6; v_call: TRBV7-9; d_call: NA; clone_size: NA; cdr3_length: 15; cdr3_nt: TGTGCCAGCAGCTTAGCCGCGGGGCCTAATTCACCCCTCCACTTT; cdr3_aa: CASSLAAGPNSPLHF
j_call: TRBJ1-3; v_call: TRBV27; d_call: TRBD1; clone_size: NA; cdr3_length: 18; cdr3_nt: TGTGCCAGCAGTCCTCGCCCCGAGACAGGGGATATTGGAAACACCATATATTTT; cdr3_aa: CASSPRPETGDIGNTIYF
j_call: TRBJ2-7; v_call: TRBV5-4; d_call: TRBD2; clone_size: NA; cdr3_length: 16; cdr3_nt: TGTGCCAGCAGCTCGACTAGCGGGGTCGGCCTATACGAGCAGTACTTC; cdr3_aa: CASSSTSGVGLYEQYF